This TCR beta chain was observed in a study of human T cells and chemical hapten exposure. About this clonotype: Its antigen is not identified.

Time point of the sample: pre-sensitization, week 0. This sample's treatment: therapeutic diphenylcyclopropenone sensitization with weekly scalp DPC. Individual cDNA molecules each carried unique molecular identifiers attached by the library. Each CDR3 protein gets one entry after TCRdb re-called the RACE reads with MiXCR. The sample includes around 330,000 distinct CDR3 sequences, about 5% of them seen just once. The germline gives CDR1 WSHSY, CDR2 SAAADI. Trimming at V came to 3 bases and at J to 3 bases, leaving 6 bases not matched to a gene. The CDR3 extends over 15 amino acids. Study results and caveats: Counts of expanded TCRs at PT1 were positively correlated with patch test score.

The V call is TRBV10-2, the J call TRBJ1-1; 8 bases are a match to TRBD1. The specimen was whole blood, collected in connection with sensitization to the hapten diphenylcyclopropenone (DPC). This sequence originates from a young woman with alopecia areata. Some clones in this sample may be carry-over from other donors' samples. CDR3 residues: CASSERQGIYTEAFF. The CDR3 DNA reads as TGCGCCAGCAGTGAACGACAGGGGATTTACACTGAAGCTTTCTTT.